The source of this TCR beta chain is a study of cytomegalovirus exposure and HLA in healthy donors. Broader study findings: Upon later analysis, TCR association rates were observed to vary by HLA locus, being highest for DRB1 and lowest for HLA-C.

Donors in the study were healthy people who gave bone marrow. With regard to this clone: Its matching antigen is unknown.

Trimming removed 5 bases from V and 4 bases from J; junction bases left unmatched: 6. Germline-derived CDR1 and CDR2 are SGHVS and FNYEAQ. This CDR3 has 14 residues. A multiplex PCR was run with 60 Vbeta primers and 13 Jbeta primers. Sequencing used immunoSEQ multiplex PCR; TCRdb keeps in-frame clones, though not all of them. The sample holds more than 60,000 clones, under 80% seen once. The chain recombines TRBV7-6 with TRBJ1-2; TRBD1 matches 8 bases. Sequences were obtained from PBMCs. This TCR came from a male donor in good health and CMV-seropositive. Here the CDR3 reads CASSLGTGGYGYTF. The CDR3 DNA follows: TGTGCCAGCAGCCTGGGGACAGGCGGCTATGGCTACACCTTC.